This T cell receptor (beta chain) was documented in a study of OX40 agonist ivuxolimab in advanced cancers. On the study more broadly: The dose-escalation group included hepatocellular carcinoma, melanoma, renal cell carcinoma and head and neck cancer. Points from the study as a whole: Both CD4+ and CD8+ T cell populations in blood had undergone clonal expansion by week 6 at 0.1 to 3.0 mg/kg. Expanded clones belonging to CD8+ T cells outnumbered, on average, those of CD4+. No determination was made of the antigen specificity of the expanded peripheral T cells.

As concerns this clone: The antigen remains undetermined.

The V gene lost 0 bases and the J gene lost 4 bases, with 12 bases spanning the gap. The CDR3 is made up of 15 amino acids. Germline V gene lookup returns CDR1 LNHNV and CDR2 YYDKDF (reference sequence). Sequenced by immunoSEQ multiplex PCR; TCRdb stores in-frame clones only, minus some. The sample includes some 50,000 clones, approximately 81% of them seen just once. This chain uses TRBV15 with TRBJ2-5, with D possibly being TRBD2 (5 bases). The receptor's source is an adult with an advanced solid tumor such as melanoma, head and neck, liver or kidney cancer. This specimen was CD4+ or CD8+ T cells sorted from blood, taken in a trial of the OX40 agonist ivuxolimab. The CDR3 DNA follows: TGTGCCACCAGCAGAGATCGGGGTGGAGGAGAGACCCAGTACTTC. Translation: CATSRDRGGGETQYF. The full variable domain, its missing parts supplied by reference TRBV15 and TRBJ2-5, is DAMVIQNPRYQVTQFGKPVTLSCSQTLNHNVMYWYQQKSSQAPKLLFHYYDKDFNNEADTPDNFQSRRPNTSFCFLDIRSPGLGDTAMYLCATSRDRGGGETQYFGPGTRLLVL.